This T cell receptor beta chain emerged from a study of CD8+ T cells in alopecia areata. RNA, once extracted, was reverse transcribed into cDNA for use as the sequencing template. Some clones are missing from TCRdb's copy, which holds only in-frame ones; the method was immunoSEQ multiplex PCR. The sample lists fewer than 70,000 clones; 44% were seen once. Findings of the study overall: Sequences from scalp samples also cover resident alphabeta T cells of normal skin. Higher clonality and more expanded CD8+ clones appeared in lesional than normal scalp.

Alopecia areata patients had lesional scalp punch biopsies and peripheral blood taken from them. Regarding this clone: The antigen is unknown.

The CDR3 runs 15 residues. Deletions cut 8 bases from V and 6 bases from J, with 21 bases between. Germline CDR1 MGHDK, CDR2 SYGVNS. Sequencing was performed on NKG2D-low CD8+ T cells sorted from blood. The receptor's source is a human donor with alopecia areata. The rearrangement links TRBV25-1 to TRBJ2-3, with D perhaps assigned TRBD1 or TRBD2 (5 bases each). The CDR3 loop is CASGASPGTLDTQYF. DNA of the CDR3: TGTGCCAGCGGAGCAAGTCCCGGGACCTTGGATACGCAGTATTTT.